A single sample gave rise to the 7 T cell receptor beta chains below, sequenced in a study of cytomegalovirus exposure and HLA in healthy donors. Use of 60 Vbeta and 13 Jbeta primers characterized the PCR. Some clones are missing from TCRdb's copy, which holds only in-frame ones; the method was immunoSEQ multiplex PCR. The data contain about 36,000 clones, about 53% of them singletons. Material for sequencing was PBMCs. These receptors came from a woman between 35 and 50 years old in good health and CMV-seropositive.

V is TRBV27 and J is TRBJ2-3; weak D call: TRBD2 (6 bases). The CDR3 runs to 12 residues. CDR1 and CDR2 (germline): MNHEY, SMNVEV (reference sequence). Trimming pared 6 bases from V and 7 bases from J, leaving 11 bases between. CDR3 residues: CASRAGMYTQYF. In DNA, the CDR3 is TGTGCCAGCAGGGCGGGGATGTATACGCAGTATTTT.

The chain uses TRBV9 and TRBJ1-3, with a tentative D call TRBD1 (5 bases). Germline CDR1 reads SGDLS; CDR2 reads YYNGEE. This CDR3 contains 15 residues. Between the trimmed V and J ends, which lost 0 bases and 2 bases, there was a span of 9 bases. CDR3 in DNA: TGTGCCAGCAGCGTAGGGGGCGCGACTGGAAACACCATATATTTT. Its translation is CASSVGGATGNTIYF.

The chain is built from TRBV30 and TRBJ2-2, with unresolved D. The CDR3 totals 12 residues. V was pared by 4 bases and J by 1 base, with 4 bases between. The V gene's germline CDR1 is GTSNPN and CDR2 SVGIG (reference sequence). CDR3 bases: TGTGCCTGGAAACAGAACACCGGGGAGCTGTTTTTT. This encodes CAWKQNTGELFF. The entire variable domain, with the rest obtained from reference TRBV30 and TRBJ2-2, is as follows: SQTIHQWPATLVQPVGSPLSLECTVEGTSNPNLYWYRQAAGRGLQLLFYSVGIGQISSEVPQNLSASRPQDRQFILSSKKLLLSDSGFYLCAWKQNTGELFFGEGSRLTVL.

The chain recombines TRBV5-4 with TRBJ2-1; TRBD2 aligns across 12 bases. V lost 4 bases and J lost 10; bases outside the gene matches: 9. The germline CDR1 and CDR2 sequences are SGHNT and YYREEE (reference sequence). The CDR3 is 15 amino acids. In DNA form, the CDR3 reads TGTGCCAGCAGCACACCTAGCGGGGGGGCTGGGGAGCAGTTCTTC. It codes for CASSTPSGGAGEQFF.

A single count supports this clone. This chain connects TRBV4-3 to TRBJ1-6, with D hard to call. Germline CDR1 LGHNA, CDR2 YSLEER. This CDR3 has 14 residues. V was trimmed by 0 bases and J by 12 bases, leaving 12 bases between them. The CDR3: CASSQDWRALPLHF. The CDR3 region has the DNA TGCGCCAGCAGCCAAGATTGGAGAGCATTACCCCTCCACTTT.

This clone is judged medium-sized (0.01 to 0.1%). This rearrangement joins TRBV29-1 to TRBJ1-5, with unresolved D. The CDR3 covers 12 residues. Germline loops: CDR1 SQVTM, CDR2 ANQGSEA. V lost 4 bases, J lost 2 bases, and 6 bases lay in between. In DNA, the CDR3 is TGCAGCGTTGTGCAGGGCAATCAGCCCCAGCATTTT. This gives the protein CSVVQGNQPQHF. The complete variable domain, with remaining parts taken from reference TRBV29-1 and TRBJ1-5, reads SAVISQKPSRDICQRGTSLTIQCQVDSQVTMMFWYRQQPGQSLTLIATANQGSEATYESGFVIDKFPISRPNLTFSTLTVSNMSPEDSSIYLCSVVQGNQPQHFGDGTRLSIL.

This clone was detected only a few times. Additional DNA sequences in this sample encode the identical CDR3. The V call is TRBV19, the J call TRBJ2-7; TRBD1 matches at 8 bases. Germline loops: CDR1 LNHDA, CDR2 SQIVND (reference sequence). The CDR3 spans 13 residues. Losses at the gene ends were 2 bases for V and 3 bases for J; bases not matched to a gene: 0. CDR3: CASSITGGYEQYF. Here the CDR3 DNA reads TGTGCCAGTAGTATAACAGGGGGCTACGAGCAGTACTTC.